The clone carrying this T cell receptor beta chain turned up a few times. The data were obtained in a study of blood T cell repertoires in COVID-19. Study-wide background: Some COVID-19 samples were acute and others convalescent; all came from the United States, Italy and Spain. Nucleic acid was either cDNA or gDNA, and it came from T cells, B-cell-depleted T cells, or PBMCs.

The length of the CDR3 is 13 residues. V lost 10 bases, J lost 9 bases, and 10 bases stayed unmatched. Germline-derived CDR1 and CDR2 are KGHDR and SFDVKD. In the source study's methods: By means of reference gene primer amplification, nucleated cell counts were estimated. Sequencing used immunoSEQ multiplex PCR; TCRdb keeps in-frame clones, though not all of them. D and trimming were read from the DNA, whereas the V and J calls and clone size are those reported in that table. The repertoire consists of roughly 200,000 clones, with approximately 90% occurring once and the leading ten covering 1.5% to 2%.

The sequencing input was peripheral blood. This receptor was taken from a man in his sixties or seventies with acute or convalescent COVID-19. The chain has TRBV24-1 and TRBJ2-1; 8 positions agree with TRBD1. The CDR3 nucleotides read TGTGCCACGGGAGACAGGGGTATGGGTGAGCAGTTCTTC. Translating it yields CATGDRGMGEQFF.